The next 15 T cell receptor beta chains were all read from a single sample in a study of blood T cells in healthy people across ages. It was with a sample-barcoded 5' primer and a J-beta primer mix that a second PCR of about 6 to 12 cycles was run. TCRdb independently ran MiXCR on the 5' RACE reads; one entry per CDR3 protein. Among hundreds of thousands of distinct CDR3 sequences listed, about half were seen once. Sequencing was carried out using blood. The receptors come from a woman aged 55-75 years in good health.

This chain links TRBV2 with TRBJ2-2, with 10 bases that match TRBD2. V gave up 3 bases and J gave up 7 bases; unmatched junction bases: 5. The CDR3 has 15 residues. CDR1 is SNHLY and CDR2 is FYNNEI in the germline V gene. CDR3 sequence reads: CASSEASGSYGELFF. CDR3 DNA: TGTGCCAGCAGTGAGGCTAGCGGGAGTTACGGGGAGCTGTTTTTT.

This chain's CDR3 is CAISEFAPSTEAFF. CDR3 sequence (DNA): TGTGCCATCAGTGAGTTCGCACCCTCCACTGAAGCTTTCTTT. The rearrangement links TRBV10-3 to TRBJ1-1, with D unclear. The ends were cut back, 1 base at V and 4 bases at J, with 10 bases in the middle. The CDR3 contains 14 residues. The germline V gene encodes CDR1 ENHRY and CDR2 SYGVKD.

The V call is TRBV7-2, the J call TRBJ2-7; 15 nucleotides agree with TRBD2. With V trimmed by 2 bases and J by 7 bases, 9 bases remained unmatched. Germline lookup yields CDR1 SGHTA and CDR2 FQGNSA. The CDR3 has 17 amino acids. The CDR3, as DNA: TGTGCCAGCAGCTTATACGGACTAGCGGGAGGGGACAATGAGCAGTACTTC. Encoded protein: CASSLYGLAGGDNEQYF.

This rearrangement joins TRBV9 to TRBJ2-3; the match to TRBD2 covers 12 bases. This CDR3 region has 16 residues. Germline-derived CDR1 and CDR2 are SGDLS and YYNGEE. Trimming took 4 bases from V and 8 from J; bases not matched to a gene: 11. CDR3 loop: CASSPRLAGEKGTQYF. The CDR3 DNA reads as TGTGCCAGCAGCCCTCGACTAGCGGGAGAGAAGGGTACGCAGTATTTT.

This chain uses TRBV2 with TRBJ2-1; 12 bases match TRBD2. Per germline, CDR1 SNHLY and CDR2 FYNNEI. The CDR3 totals 14 residues. The V and J ends lost 3 bases and 10 bases, in that order; junction bases with no gene match: 4. For the CDR3, the DNA is TGTGCCAGCAGTGAGCTAGCGGGAGGGGGGGAGCAGTTCTTC. It yields the protein CASSELAGGGEQFF. Looking up the rest from reference TRBV2 and TRBJ2-1 gives the full variable domain: EPEVTQTPSHQVTQMGQEVILRCVPISNHLYFYWYRQILGQKVEFLVSFYNNEISEKSEIFDDQFSVERPDGSNFTLKIRSTKLEDSAMYFCASSELAGGGEQFFGPGTRLTVL.

V usage is TRBV4-3 and J usage is TRBJ1-2; D perhaps matches TRBD1 (5 bases). Between the trimmed V and J ends, which lost 6 bases and 8 bases, there was a span of 19 bases. This CDR3 is built from 14 residues. The germline gives CDR1 LGHNA, CDR2 YSLEER. The chain's CDR3 is CASRSTGGGGGYTF. CDR3 bases: TGCGCCAGCAGGAGCACCGGGGGTGGTGGGGGCTACACCTTC.

This chain links TRBV7-2 with TRBJ2-2; D not certain. The CDR3 extends over 15 amino acids. The V gene lost 4 bases and the J gene lost 2 bases, with 11 bases spanning the gap. The germline V gene encodes CDR1 SGHTA and CDR2 FQGNSA. CDR3 in DNA: TGTGCCAGCAGCTCAAACCGGGCCAACACCGGGGAGCTGTTTTTT. Translating gives CASSSNRANTGELFF.

The chain recombines TRBV29-1 with TRBJ1-5, with D perhaps matching TRBD1 (6 bases). The germline gives CDR1 SQVTM, CDR2 ANQGSEA. V was clipped by 6 bases and J by 0 bases, with 12 bases between them. CDR3 length: 14 residues. CDR3 sequence reads: CSVATGNSNQPQHF. CDR3 DNA sequence: TGCAGCGTAGCAACAGGGAATAGCAATCAGCCCCAGCATTTT.

In this sample, this clonotype turned up a few times. The gene calls are TRBV6-2 or TRBV6-3 and TRBJ2-1; the match to TRBD2 covers 7 bases. The germline CDR1 and CDR2 sequences are MNHEY and SVGEGT. V trimming: 0 bases; J trimming: 4 bases; junction bases outside the gene matches: 3. This CDR3 comprises 15 residues. CDR3 amino acids: CASSYSPGLYNEQFF. Written as DNA, the CDR3 is TGTGCCAGCAGTTACTCTCCGGGACTATACAATGAGCAGTTCTTC.

This clonotype occurred many times. Its ends do not fully match the called genes, so a read error is possible. The chain links TRBV28 to TRBJ2-6; D perhaps matches TRBD2 (7 bases). Germline V gives CDR1 MDHEN, CDR2 SYDVKM. The length of the CDR3 is 15 residues. The CDR3 here is CASSSPRGGVNVLTF. CDR3 sequence (DNA): TGTGCCAGCAGCTCACCCAGGGGAGGGGTCAACGTCCTGACTTTC.

This chain connects TRBV27 to TRBJ2-3, with D possibly TRBD1 on 5 matching bases. V was clipped by 2 bases and J by 1 base, with 22 bases between them. The germline V gene encodes CDR1 MNHEY and CDR2 SMNVEV (reference sequence). The length of the CDR3 is 19 residues. CDR3 protein: CASSLRSSYFRGGTDTQYF. The CDR3 DNA follows: TGTGCCAGCAGTTTACGTTCCAGCTACTTTAGGGGCGGCACAGATACGCAGTATTTT.

This clonotype was observed a handful of times. The V gene is TRBV6-1, the J gene TRBJ2-3; TRBD2 matches at 7 bases. Trimming at V came to 6 bases and at J to 2 bases, leaving 14 bases not matched to a gene. CDR3 length equals 17 residues. Germline values: CDR1 MNHNS, CDR2 SASEGT. CDR3 DNA: TGTGCCAGCAGCCGGTCCGGACTAGTCCTTTTCACAGATACGCAGTATTTT. Its translation is CASSRSGLVLFTDTQYF.

The sample holds a few counts of this clonotype. The chain joins TRBV20-1 to TRBJ1-1, with D unresolved. Germline assignment: CDR1 DFQATT and CDR2 SNEGSKA (reference sequence). This CDR3 contains 13 residues. V was pared by 3 bases and J by 3 bases, with 11 bases between. The CDR3 DNA reads as TGCAGTGCTAGCGGGATAGTAGACACTGAAGCTTTCTTT. This translates into CSASGIVDTEAFF.

At least ten counts were recorded for this clonotype. The rearrangement uses TRBV6-2 or TRBV6-3 and TRBJ2-5; no definite D call. Trimming stripped 2 bases from V and 0 bases from J, with 10 bases between. Germline assignment: CDR1 MNHEY and CDR2 SVGEGT. This CDR3 is built from 15 residues. Here the CDR3 reads CASSYTWADQETQYF. The CDR3 DNA reads TGTGCCAGCAGTTACACCTGGGCGGACCAAGAGACCCAGTACTTC.

The table lists this clonotype with a few counts. For the CDR3, the DNA is TGCAGTGCTAGTACGGGACTAGCGTCCTACGAGCAGTACTTC. It codes for CSASTGLASYEQYF. The chain has TRBV20-1 and TRBJ2-7, with TRBD2 matching over 10 bases. This CDR3 contains 14 residues. In germline, CDR1 is DFQATT, CDR2 SNEGSKA (reference sequence). V lost 3 bases and J lost 1; bases outside the gene matches: 3.